This T cell receptor (beta chain) derives from a study of shared clonotypes between healthy human individuals. The donors were all Caucasian adults (living in Nashville, Tennessee). Using immunoSEQ multiplex PCR, the repertoire was profiled, and TCRdb retains in-frame clones only, with some absent. The sample contains roughly 660,000 clones, about 90% of which appear only once. V was pared by 6 bases and J by 0 bases, with 12 bases between. The CDR3 has 15 residues. Germline CDR1 and CDR2: MDHEN and SYDVKM. The study's findings and limits: Among non-shared clonotypes, generation probabilities were lower than among those shared by all four donors. Rarefaction showed that sequencing of sorted subsets was incomplete (despite large depth).

In regard to this clone: The antigen remains undetermined.

Sequenced input: memory CD8+ T cells from PBMCs. Specified subset: CD45RO+ cells pooled with CCR7-negative TemRA cells. The chain employs TRBV28 and TRBJ1-3; D is unclear. This receptor was obtained from a man aged 18 to 29 in good health. Some clones in this sample may be carry-over from other donors' samples. The CDR3 spells CASSPAYLSGNTIYF. DNA for the CDR3: TGTGCCAGCAGCCCGGCTTATCTCTCTGGAAACACCATATATTTT.